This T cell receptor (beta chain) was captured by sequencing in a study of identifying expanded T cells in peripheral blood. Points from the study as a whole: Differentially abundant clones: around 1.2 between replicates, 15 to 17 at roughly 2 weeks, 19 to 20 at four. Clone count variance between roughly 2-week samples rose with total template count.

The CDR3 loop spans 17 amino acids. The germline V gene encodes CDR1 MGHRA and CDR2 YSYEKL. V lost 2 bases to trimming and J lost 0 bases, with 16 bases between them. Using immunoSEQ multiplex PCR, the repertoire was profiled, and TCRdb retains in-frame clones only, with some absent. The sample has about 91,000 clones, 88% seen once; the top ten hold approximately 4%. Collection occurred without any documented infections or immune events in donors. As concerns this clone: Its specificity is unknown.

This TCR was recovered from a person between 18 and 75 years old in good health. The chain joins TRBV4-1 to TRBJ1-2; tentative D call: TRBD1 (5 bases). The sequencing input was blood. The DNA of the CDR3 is TGCGCCAGCAGCCAACGCGGCCAGCCGGGGGCTAACTATGGCTACACCTTC. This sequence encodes CASSQRGQPGANYGYTF.